A single sample is the source of the 22 T cell receptor beta chains below, sequenced in a study of cytomegalovirus exposure and HLA in healthy donors. The PCR used 60 Vbeta and 13 Jbeta primers. Here immunoSEQ multiplex PCR was the method, and the copy in TCRdb shows in-frame clones only, minus some. Of under 200,000 clones listed, over 65% are singletons. The sequenced sample was PBMCs. The receptor source for this set is a woman between 35 and 50 years old in good health and CMV-seropositive.

The V and J genes are TRBV21-1 and TRBJ2-1; the tabulated D call, TRBD1, remains unverified against the DNA. TRBV21-1 is recorded as a pseudogene. There are 15 residues in the CDR3. CDR3 region: CASSRLEVQGNEQFF. The CDR3 DNA reads TGTGCCAGCAGCCGACTCGAGGTTCAGGGAAATGAGCAGTTCTTC.

The chain recombines TRBV6-5 with TRBJ2-5, with 9 bases matching TRBD1. The end of the DNA is better explained by TRBJ2-7, so the J call may be wrong. CDR3 length: 15 residues. Germline values: CDR1 MNHEY, CDR2 SVGAGI. The CDR3 DNA sequence: TGTGCCAGCAGTTCGCCGGGACAGGGAACCTACGAGCAGTACTTC. Its protein is CASSSPGQGTYEQYF.

V gene TRBV4-2 combines with J gene TRBJ2-7; 13 positions match TRBD2. The junction had 10 bases not matched to a gene; V was cut back by 0 bases and J by 5 bases. Germline V CDR1 and CDR2: LGHNA, YNFKEQ. The CDR3 consists of 18 residues. In DNA, the CDR3 is TGTGCCAGCAGCCAAGATATAACTAGCGGGAGGGCCGTAGACGAGCAGTACTTC. This translates into CASSQDITSGRAVDEQYF.

The V and J genes are TRBV2 and TRBJ1-3; D is undetermined. The CDR3 is 15 amino acids. Germline CDR1 reads SNHLY; CDR2 reads FYNNEI. Between the trimmed V and J ends, which lost 7 bases and 1 base, there was a span of 14 bases. The CDR3 reads CASTILTGSGNTIYF. In nucleotides, the CDR3 is TGTGCCAGCACTATTTTGACGGGATCTGGAAACACCATATATTTT.

This clone was counted only a few times. V is TRBV5-1 and J is TRBJ1-1, with 7 bases lining up with TRBD1. Per germline, CDR1 SGHRS and CDR2 YFSETQ. The ends lost 0 bases at V and 8 bases at J; junction bases unmatched: 4. The CDR3 covers 13 residues. CDR3 sequence: CASSLVEQGEAFF. The CDR3 region has the DNA TGCGCCAGCAGCTTGGTGGAACAGGGGGAAGCTTTCTTT. Filled out from reference TRBV5-1 and TRBJ1-1, the complete variable domain reads KAGVTQTPRYLIKTRGQQVTLSCSPISGHRSVSWYQQTPGQGLQFLFEYFSETQRNKGNFPGRFSGRQFSNSRSEMNVSTLELGDSALYLCASSLVEQGEAFFGQGTRLTVV.

The chain employs TRBV19 and TRBJ1-5, with a tentative D call TRBD1 (5 bases). Germline assignment: CDR1 LNHDA and CDR2 SQIVND (reference sequence). The CDR3 consists of 13 residues. Deletions cut 7 bases from V and 6 bases from J, with 13 bases between. The CDR3 is CASTPREGQPQHF. CDR3 nucleotide sequence: TGTGCCAGTACTCCCAGGGAGGGTCAGCCCCAGCATTTT.

The rearrangement links TRBV20-1 to TRBJ1-5; D not resolved. Germline CDR1 is DFQATT and CDR2 is SNEGSKA (reference sequence). The V gene lost 4 bases and the J gene lost 6 bases, with 7 bases spanning the gap. This CDR3 is 11 amino acids long. The CDR3 nucleotides are TGCAGTGCTACGAGCGGTCAGCCCCAGCATTTT. It translates to CSATSGQPQHF.

The chain combines TRBV10-3 with TRBJ1-1; 7 bases align to TRBD1. V shed 6 bases and J 5 bases; nucleotides not matched to a gene: 9. There are 14 residues in the CDR3. CDR1 is ENHRY, CDR2 SYGVKD, per germline. For the CDR3, the DNA is TGTGCCATCAGCCAACAGGGGCCTGGTACTGAAGCTTTCTTT. Translating it yields CAISQQGPGTEAFF.

This clone occurred once. The chain couples TRBV7-9 to TRBJ2-7; 12 bases are a match to TRBD2. CDR3 length: 18 residues. Germline values: CDR1 SEHNR, CDR2 FQNEAQ (reference sequence). The J segment lost 0 bases and the V segment lost 5 bases, leaving 11 bases of the junction unmatched. CDR3 sequence (DNA): TGTGCCAGCAGCCCCCGGCTAGCGGGAGGGCCTGGCTCCTACGAGCAGTACTTC. Translated: CASSPRLAGGPGSYEQYF.

A word on this clone: In the same sample, other DNA sequences code for this CDR3. The CDR3 protein is CASSPGLDSPLHF. The CDR3 nucleotides are TGTGCCAGCTCACCAGGACTTGATTCACCCCTCCACTTT. This sequence joins TRBV18 and TRBJ1-6; D is unclear. This CDR3 has 13 residues. V lost 2 bases to trimming and J lost 8 bases, with 7 bases between them. Germline lookup yields CDR1 KGHSH and CDR2 LQKENI.

This CDR3 reads CASSHRTGGFSGRGYTF. The DNA for the CDR3 is TGTGCCAGCAGCCACCGGACAGGGGGCTTCTCGGGGCGAGGCTACACCTTC. The chain joins TRBV14 to TRBJ1-2, with TRBD1 matching 11 bases. Germline-derived CDR1 and CDR2 are SGHDN and FVKESK. CDR3 size: 17 residues. Unmatched junction bases numbered 14, after V lost 3 bases and J lost 8 bases. Based on the CDR3 plus reference TRBV14 and TRBJ1-2, the full variable domain is EAGVTQFPSHSVIEKGQTVTLRCDPISGHDNLYWYRRVMGKEIKFLLHFVKESKQDESGMPNNRFLAERTGGTYSTLKVQPAELEDSGVYFCASSHRTGGFSGRGYTFGSGTRLTVV.

This clone was detected only a few times. V and J are TRBV7-2 and TRBJ2-3; TRBD2 might be the D (6 bases). The V and J ends lost 1 base and 5 bases respectively, with 13 bases between them. Germline assignment: CDR1 SGHTA and CDR2 FQGNSA. The CDR3 has 15 residues. CDR3 residues: CASSLVLTGGDTQYF. CDR3 bases: TGTGCCAGCAGCTTAGTCTTGACCGGGGGAGATACGCAGTATTTT.

The gene calls are TRBV4-1 and TRBJ1-1; D is uncertain. CDR1 is MGHRA and CDR2 is YSYEKL in the germline V gene. Trimming removed 0 bases from V and 5 bases from J, with 16 bases in between. CDR3 length: 16 amino acids. This CDR3 is CASSQDLTAGLTEAFF. In DNA form, the CDR3 reads TGCGCCAGCAGCCAAGATTTAACCGCCGGACTAACTGAAGCTTTCTTT.

Only a few counts were recorded for this clone. Written as DNA, the CDR3 is TGTGCCAGCGACGCAGGTTTCACTGAAGCTTTCTTT. This translates into CASDAGFTEAFF. This chain joins TRBV28 and TRBJ1-1; D not resolved. Germline V gives CDR1 MDHEN, CDR2 SYDVKM. Trimming cost V 8 bases and J 4 bases, with 11 bases left between them. The CDR3 runs to 12 residues.

The gene calls are TRBV2 and TRBJ2-7; D remains ambiguous. V gave up 6 bases and J gave up 0 bases, with 6 bases separating them. The germline V gene encodes CDR1 SNHLY and CDR2 FYNNEI. The CDR3 sequence is 12 residues long. The CDR3 sequence is CASRFSSYEQYF. CDR3 in DNA: TGTGCCAGCAGGTTTAGCTCCTACGAGCAGTACTTC.

This clone was seen only a few times. The chain joins TRBV10-3 to TRBJ1-5; 10 nucleotides match TRBD1. The germline gives CDR1 ENHRY, CDR2 SYGVKD. There are 13 residues in the CDR3. CDR3 loop: CATTGGLWQPQHF. CDR3 sequence (DNA): TGTGCGACGACAGGGGGCCTGTGGCAGCCCCAGCATTTT.

This chain uses TRBV7-8 with TRBJ1-2, with D unclear. The CDR3 has 14 residues. Germline loops: CDR1 SGHVS, CDR2 FQNEAQ. Trimming took 4 bases from V and 10 from J, leaving 19 bases between them. The CDR3 here is CASSSQLAIQLYTF. The CDR3 nucleotides read TGTGCCAGCAGCTCCCAGCTGGCGATACAGCTCTACACCTTC.

The chain combines TRBV9 with TRBJ1-4; D unclear. The V end lost 4 bases, the J end lost 4 bases, and 5 bases lay between the germline ends. Germline loops: CDR1 SGDLS, CDR2 YYNGEE. CDR3 length equals 12 residues. In nucleotides, the CDR3 is TGTGCCAGCAGCTCCCTTAATGAAAAACTGTTTTTT. Amino acid sequence: CASSSLNEKLFF.

This clone was picked up a small number of times. The V call is TRBV27, the J call TRBJ1-6; TRBD1 might be the D (6 bases). From germline, CDR1 is MNHEY and CDR2 SMNVEV (reference sequence). Trimming stripped 6 bases from V and 10 bases from J, with 13 bases between. This CDR3 contains 13 residues. In DNA, the CDR3 is TGTGCCAGCAGGATACAGGGTTTCTCACCCCTCCACTTT. It is translated as CASRIQGFSPLHF.

The chain has TRBV15 and TRBJ2-2; D gene unclear. V was cut by 3 bases and J by 6 bases, with 17 bases left in between. Germline V CDR1 and CDR2: LNHNV, YYDKDF (reference sequence). CDR3 size: 16 residues. CDR3 sequence reads: CATSSRNQRTAGELFF. The CDR3 DNA reads TGTGCCACCAGCAGTAGGAATCAGCGTACCGCCGGGGAGCTGTTTTTT.

The chain couples TRBV6-1 to TRBJ2-5, with 9 bases matching TRBD1. This CDR3 comprises 15 residues. J lost 1 base, V lost 2 bases, and 2 bases had no gene match. Germline loops: CDR1 MNHNS, CDR2 SASEGT. For the CDR3, the DNA is TGTGCCAGCAGTGAAAGGACAGGGGCCCAAGAGACCCAGTACTTC. It translates to CASSERTGAQETQYF.

As regards this clone: Distinct nucleotide sequences in the sample also encode this CDR3. This rearrangement joins TRBV28 to TRBJ2-3; D unresolved. The CDR3 is 12 amino acids. Trimming stripped 5 bases from V and 1 base from J, with 4 bases between. Per germline, CDR1 MDHEN and CDR2 SYDVKM. CDR3 nucleotide sequence: TGTGCCAGCAGTCCAGGCACAGATACGCAGTATTTT. Amino acid sequence: CASSPGTDTQYF.